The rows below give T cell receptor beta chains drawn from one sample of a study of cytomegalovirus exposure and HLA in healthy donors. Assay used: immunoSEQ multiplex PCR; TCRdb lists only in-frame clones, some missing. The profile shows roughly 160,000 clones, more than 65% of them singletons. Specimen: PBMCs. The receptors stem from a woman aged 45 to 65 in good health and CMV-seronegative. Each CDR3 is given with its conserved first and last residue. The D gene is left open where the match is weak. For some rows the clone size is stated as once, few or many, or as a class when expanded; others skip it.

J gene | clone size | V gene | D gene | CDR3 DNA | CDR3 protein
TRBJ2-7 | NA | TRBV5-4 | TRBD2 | TGTGCCAGCACCTTTGGACTAGCGGAATCCTACGAGCAGTACTTC | CASTFGLAESYEQYF
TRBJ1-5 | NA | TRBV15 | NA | TGTGCCACCAGCAGAGATCATGAGACAGACGAGAAACAGCCCCAGCATTTT | CATSRDHETDEKQPQHF
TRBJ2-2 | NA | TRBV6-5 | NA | TGTGCCAGCAGTCGAAATCTGGACAGATCCGGGGAGCTGTTTTTT | CASSRNLDRSGELFF
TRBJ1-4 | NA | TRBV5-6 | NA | TGTGCCAGCAGCGCACCCAGGGAGGGGGAAAAACTGTTTTTT | CASSAPREGEKLFF
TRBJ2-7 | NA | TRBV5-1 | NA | TGCGCCAGCAGCTTCCAAGCGGGGACAGGCTACGAGCAGTACTTC | CASSFQAGTGYEQYF
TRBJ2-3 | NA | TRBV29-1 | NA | TGCAGCGTTGAATACACAATTCCGACAGATACGCAGTATTTT | CSVEYTIPTDTQYF
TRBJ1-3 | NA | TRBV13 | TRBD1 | TGTGCCAGCAGCTCGGACAGGGCGGACACCATATATTTT | CASSSDRADTIYF
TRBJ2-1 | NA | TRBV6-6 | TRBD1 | TGTGCCAGCACCATTACAGGGGGAGGCTCCTACAATGAGCAGTTCTTC | CASTITGGGSYNEQFF
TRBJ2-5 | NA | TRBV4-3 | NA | TGCGCCAGCAGCCAAGAGACCGGGGGGACCCAGTACTTC | CASSQETGGTQYF
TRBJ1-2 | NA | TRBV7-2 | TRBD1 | TGTGCCAGCAGCCCCGGACAGGGGCCGAAATATGGCTACACCTTC | CASSPGQGPKYGYTF
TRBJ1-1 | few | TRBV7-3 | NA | TGTGCCAGCAGTAGGGGAAACACTGAAGCTTTCTTT | CASSRGNTEAFF
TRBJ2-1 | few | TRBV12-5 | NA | TGTGCTAGTGGTTTGCCCCCCGGGACTCCCTACAATGAGCAGTTCTTC | CASGLPPGTPYNEQFF
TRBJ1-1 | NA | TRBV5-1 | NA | TGCGCCAGCAGCCCGTTGGCGGTTCTTACTGAAGCTTTCTTT | CASSPLAVLTEAFF
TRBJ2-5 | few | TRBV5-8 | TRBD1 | TGTGCCAGCAGCCCCCGAGGACAGGGAAGGGAGACCCAGTACTTC | CASSPRGQGRETQYF
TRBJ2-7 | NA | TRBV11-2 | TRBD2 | TGTGCCAGCAGCTCGAGCGGGGGACTAGTCGACGAGCAGTACTTC | CASSSSGGLVDEQYF
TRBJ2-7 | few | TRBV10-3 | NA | TGTGCCATCACTGTGGCGGACAATTCCTACGAGCAGTACTTC | CAITVADNSYEQYF
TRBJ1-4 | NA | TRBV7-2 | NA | TGTGCCAGCACCGAACAGGGCTTTCGTGAAAAACTGTTTTTT | CASTEQGFREKLFF
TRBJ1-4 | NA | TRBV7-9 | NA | TGTGCCAGCAGCTTAGCGGGTCAGCTAGATGAAAAACTGTTTTTT | CASSLAGQLDEKLFF
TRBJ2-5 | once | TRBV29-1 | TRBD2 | TGCAGCGTTAGCCCGACTAGCGGCCAAGAGACCCAGTACTTC | CSVSPTSGQETQYF
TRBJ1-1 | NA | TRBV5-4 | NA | TGTGCCAGCAGCTTGGGTGGCAGGGCGGATGAAGCTTTCTTT | CASSLGGRADEAFF
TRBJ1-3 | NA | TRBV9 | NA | TGTGCCAGCAGCGTAGACGAAGCCCCAGGGTTCTCTGGAAACACCATATATTTT | CASSVDEAPGFSGNTIYF
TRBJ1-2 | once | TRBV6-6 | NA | TGTGCCAGCAGTTACAATCTGAACTATGGCTACACCTTC | CASSYNLNYGYTF
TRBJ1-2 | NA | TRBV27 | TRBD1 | TGTGCCAGCCAGACAGGGGGCCATGGCTACACCTTC | CASQTGGHGYTF
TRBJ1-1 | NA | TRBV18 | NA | TGTGCCAGCTCACCAGGGAAGACAGGGAACACTGAAGCTTTCTTT | CASSPGKTGNTEAFF
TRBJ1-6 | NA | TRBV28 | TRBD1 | TGTGCCAGCAGTTTGTCGGGACAGGGGAATTCACCCCTCCACTTT | CASSLSGQGNSPLHF
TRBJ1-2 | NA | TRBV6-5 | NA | TGTGCCAGCAGGGTTACAGGGAACTATGGCTACACCTTC | CASRVTGNYGYTF
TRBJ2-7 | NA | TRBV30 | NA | TGTGCCCTGAACTGGGGCCTCGAGCAGTACTTC | CALNWGLEQYF
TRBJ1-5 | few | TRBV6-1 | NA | TGTGCCAGCAGTGAAGGCAGGGTGGAACAGCCCCAGCATTTT | CASSEGRVEQPQHF
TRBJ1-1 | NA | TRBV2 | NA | TGTGCCAGCAATTCCGATTTTTCTCGACAGAACGAAGCTTTCTTT | CASNSDFSRQNEAFF
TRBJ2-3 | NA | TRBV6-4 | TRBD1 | TGTGCCAGCAGTGACTCACAGTCGGGGGCAGGGGGCATGCCAGATACGCAGTATTTT | CASSDSQSGAGGMPDTQYF
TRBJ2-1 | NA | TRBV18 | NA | TGTGCCAGCTCTCGGACAGTGGACAATGAGCAGTTCTTC | CASSRTVDNEQFF
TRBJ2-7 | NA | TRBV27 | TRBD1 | TGTGCCAGCAGCCTACGCGACAGGGGGGGCAACGAGCAGTACTTC | CASSLRDRGGNEQYF
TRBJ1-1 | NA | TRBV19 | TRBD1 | TGTGCCAGTAGCCACAGGGGGCTGGAGAACACTGAAGCTTTCTTT | CASSHRGLENTEAFF
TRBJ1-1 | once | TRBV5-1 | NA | TGCGCCAGCAGCTCGGAGGGAGGGGCTGAAGCTTTCTTT | CASSSEGGAEAFF
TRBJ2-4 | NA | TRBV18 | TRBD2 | TGTGCCAGCTCAACACAGACTAGCGGGAGGGACATTCAGTACTTC | CASSTQTSGRDIQYF
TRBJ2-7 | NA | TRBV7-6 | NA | TGTGCCAGCAGCTCGAGGGTATCCTCCTACGAGCAGTACTTC | CASSSRVSSYEQYF
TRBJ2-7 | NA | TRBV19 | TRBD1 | TGTGCCAGTAGTTTCGGACAGGGAACTACCTACGAGCAGTACTTC | CASSFGQGTTYEQYF
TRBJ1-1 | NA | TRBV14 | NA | TGTGCCAGCACTCTATCCGGGTGGAGCTCGAACACTGAAGATTTCTTT | CASTLSGWSSNTEDFF
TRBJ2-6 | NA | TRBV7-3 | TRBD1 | TGTGCCAGCAGCTTAAAGGGACAGGGGGCGACGGGGGCCAACGTCCTGACTTTC | CASSLKGQGATGANVLTF
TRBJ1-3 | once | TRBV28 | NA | TGTGCCAGCACCACACAGACCACCATATATTTT | CASTTQTTIYF
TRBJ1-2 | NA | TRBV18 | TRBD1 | TGTGCCAGCTCACCGGCCGGGACAGGGAGCTCTGGCTACACCTTC | CASSPAGTGSSGYTF
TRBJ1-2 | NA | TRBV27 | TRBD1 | TGTGCCAGCAGCAGGGGACAGCTGTATGGCTACACCTTC | CASSRGQLYGYTF
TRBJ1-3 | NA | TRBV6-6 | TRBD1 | TGTGCCAGCAGCGGACAGGGGGCTGGAAATGGAAACACCATATATTTT | CASSGQGAGNGNTIYF
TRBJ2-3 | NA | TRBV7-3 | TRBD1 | TGTGCCAGCAGCTTAAATTGGCAGGGGGGCACAGATACGCAGTATTTT | CASSLNWQGGTDTQYF
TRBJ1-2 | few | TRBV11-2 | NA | TGTGCCAGCAGCCCTTCCGGGGTGGCAAACTATGGCTACACCTTC | CASSPSGVANYGYTF
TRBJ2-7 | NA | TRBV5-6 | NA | TGTGCCAGCAGCTGGGCGTCAGGGAGGTACGAGCAGTACTTC | CASSWASGRYEQYF
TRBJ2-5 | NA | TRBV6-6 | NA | TGTGCCAGCAGTTACTCCCCAGACAGGTACCAAGAGACCCAGTACTTC | CASSYSPDRYQETQYF
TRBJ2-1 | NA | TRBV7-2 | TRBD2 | TGTGCCAGCAGCTTTCCTAGCGGGAGGCGGAATGAGCAGTTCTTC | CASSFPSGRRNEQFF